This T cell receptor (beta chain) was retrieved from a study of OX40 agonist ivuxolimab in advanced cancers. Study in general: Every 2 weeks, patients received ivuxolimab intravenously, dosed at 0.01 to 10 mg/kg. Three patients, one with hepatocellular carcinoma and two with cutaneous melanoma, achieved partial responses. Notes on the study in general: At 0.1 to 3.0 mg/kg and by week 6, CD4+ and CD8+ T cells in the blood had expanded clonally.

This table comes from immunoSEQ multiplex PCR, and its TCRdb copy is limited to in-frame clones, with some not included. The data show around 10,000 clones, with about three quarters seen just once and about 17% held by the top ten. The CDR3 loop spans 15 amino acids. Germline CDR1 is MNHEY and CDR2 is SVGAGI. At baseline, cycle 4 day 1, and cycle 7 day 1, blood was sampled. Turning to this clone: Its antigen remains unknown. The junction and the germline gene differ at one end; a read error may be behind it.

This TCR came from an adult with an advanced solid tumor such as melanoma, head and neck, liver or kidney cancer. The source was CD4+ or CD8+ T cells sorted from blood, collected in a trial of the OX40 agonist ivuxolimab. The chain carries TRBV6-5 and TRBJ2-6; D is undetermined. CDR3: CASSDSDSGANVLTF. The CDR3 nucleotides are TGTGCCAGCAGTGACTCTGACTCTGGGGCCAACGTCCTGACTTTC.